Here is one TCR beta chain with its context. Its antigen is not identified. This sample was included in a study of cytomegalovirus exposure and HLA in healthy donors. Assay used: immunoSEQ multiplex PCR; TCRdb lists only in-frame clones, some missing. In the table there are tens of thousands of clones, approximately 90% of which are singletons. With V trimmed by 6 bases and J by 4 bases, 7 bases remained unmatched. This CDR3 region has 14 residues. Germline V lookup: CDR1 MNHNS, CDR2 SASEGT. The study, taken as a whole, reports: There were a few CMV-associated chains whose specificity for CMV antigens was confirmed in vitro. First-cohort TCR clusters were later found to tend to co-occur in the 130 or so validation repertoires.

The source material was PBMCs. This chain links TRBV6-1 with TRBJ2-7; 9 bases line up with TRBD1. This clonotype originated in a man between 18 and 35 years old in good health and CMV-seronegative. The CDR3 region has the DNA TGTGCCAGCAGCAGGGCACAGGGGGCATACGAGCAGTACTTC. Its protein is CASSRAQGAYEQYF.